The present TCR beta chain was sequenced within a study of early T cells in non-severe SARS-CoV-2 infection. Study information: Alpha and beta chains were unpaired, from unsorted whole-blood bulk RNA.

Unique molecular identifiers (one per individual cDNA molecule) were attached. TCRdb reanalysed the 5' RACE reads using MiXCR and keeps one entry per CDR3 protein. The profile shows 55,000 to 80,000 distinct CDR3 sequences, 12% of them singletons. Findings and limits, study-wide: VDJdb matches were skewed toward anti-spike CD8 T cell responses.

This clonotype was seen at least ten times. The antigen is not known. V shed 3 bases and J 10 bases; nucleotides not matched to a gene: 11. Germline V gene data show CDR1 as SGHTA and CDR2 as FQGNSA. This CDR3 is 16 amino acids long. J is TRBJ2-1 and V is TRBV7-2; TRBD2 matches at 11 bases. The clonotype was recovered from an adult who was a healthcare worker with PCR-confirmed SARS-CoV-2 infection or an uninfected control (not recorded which). Sequences were obtained from whole blood. CDR3 residues: CASSLLSLAGGGEQFF. The CDR3 DNA sequence: TGTGCCAGCAGCTTGTTATCGCTAGCGGGAGGAGGAGAGCAGTTCTTC.